This TCR beta chain was sequenced in a study of T-cell memory formation after mild COVID-19. Whole-study findings and limits: Some responding clones appeared in pre-infection memory, suggesting cross-reactive memory joined. Second-wave clones reaching peak frequency on day 37 lacked confirmed SARS-CoV-2 specificity.

This clonotype was observed once. Its antigen remains unknown. 5'RACE primed at constant segments yielded TCR alpha and TCR beta cDNA libraries bearing sample barcodes and UMIs. TCRdb ran MiXCR on the 5' RACE reads and lists one entry per CDR3 protein. The sample holds about 340,000 distinct CDR3 sequences, 13% seen once. Sequenced: PBMCs or a T cell subset sorted from them (not recorded which). This clonotype was sampled from a young man who had mild COVID-19 (a few samples of this study predate the infection). Cell type and time point are not known.

In DNA form, the CDR3 reads TGTGCCAGCAGTTACGCGGGACCACTTCGCAGGAGTGAGCAGTTCTTC. This sequence encodes CASSYAGPLRRSEQFF. This chain joins TRBV6-2 or TRBV6-3 and TRBJ2-1; D might be TRBD2 (6 bases). The germline CDR1 and CDR2 sequences are MNHEY and SVGEGT. The CDR3 contains 16 residues. The V end lost 2 bases, the J end lost 9 bases, and 20 bases lay between the germline ends.